These 23 T cell receptor beta chains were all obtained from the same sample, sequenced in a study of Ad26.COV2.S vaccination and SARS-CoV-2 variants. Profiled with immunoSEQ multiplex PCR; TCRdb holds only in-frame clones, not every one. The data show around 170,000 clones, 87% seen once. Sequenced material: peripheral blood, taken after recovery from COVID-19. These receptors all come from a human donor who had recovered from COVID-19.

V usage is TRBV2 and J usage is TRBJ2-6, with no clear D. Trimming took off 8 bases at V and 0 bases at J, with 11 bases between the two ends. The germline V gene encodes CDR1 SNHLY and CDR2 FYNNEI. The CDR3 has 15 residues. The CDR3 here is CASVTAGSGANVLTF. The CDR3 region has the DNA TGTGCCAGCGTAACCGCAGGCTCTGGGGCCAACGTCCTGACTTTC.

The chain has TRBV2 and TRBJ2-5, with a tentative D call TRBD1 (6 bases). V lost 8 bases, J lost 2 bases, and 15 bases lay in between. This CDR3 spans 14 amino acids. Germline lookup yields CDR1 SNHLY and CDR2 FYNNEI. The CDR3 bases are TGTGCCAGCCACCGGGACACAGCACAAGAGACCCAGTACTTC. This codes for CASHRDTAQETQYF.

The CDR3 region has the DNA TGTGCCAGCATGGGGGACCTAGATGAAAAACTGTTTTTT. Amino acid sequence: CASMGDLDEKLFF. The chain recombines TRBV6-5 with TRBJ1-4, with D possibly matching TRBD1 (5 bases). CDR3 size: 13 residues. Deletions cut 7 bases from V and 6 bases from J, with 12 bases between. Germline CDR1 MNHEY, CDR2 SVGAGI.

The V gene is TRBV27, the J gene TRBJ2-1; D gene uncertain. The CDR3 contains 14 residues. The V gene's germline CDR1 is MNHEY and CDR2 SMNVEV (reference sequence). Trimming removed 7 bases at V and 12 bases at J, with 22 bases between. CDR3 nucleotides: TGTGCCAGCACCGGCCGAGGTGGCTTAAAGGGGCAGTTCTTC. Protein sequence: CASTGRGGLKGQFF.

V is TRBV27 and J is TRBJ1-3; maybe TRBD1 (5 bases). The CDR3 covers 16 residues. Germline V lookup: CDR1 MNHEY, CDR2 SMNVEV (reference sequence). Deletions cut 4 bases from V and 0 bases from J, with 13 bases between. DNA for the CDR3: TGTGCCAGCAGTTCTACCCCAGGGTTCTCTGGAAACACCATATATTTT. Translation gives CASSSTPGFSGNTIYF.

This clone showed up just once. CDR3 sequence reads: CASSLTTNEKLFF. CDR3 DNA sequence: TGCGCCAGCAGCTTGACGACTAATGAAAAACTGTTTTTT. The rearrangement joins TRBV5-1 to TRBJ1-4; D remains ambiguous. CDR3 length equals 13 residues. Trimming cost V 1 base and J 2 bases, with 3 bases left between them. The V gene's germline CDR1 is SGHRS and CDR2 YFSETQ.

The chain couples TRBV5-4 to TRBJ2-3; D is ambiguous. This CDR3 comprises 12 residues. Trimming left V 4 bases short and J 3 bases short, with 6 bases between. Germline V gives CDR1 SGHNT, CDR2 YYREEE (reference sequence). CDR3 in DNA: TGTGCCAGCAGCATCCAGACAGATACGCAGTATTTT. It is translated as CASSIQTDTQYF.

The chain carries TRBV27 and TRBJ2-5; tentatively, D is TRBD2 (5 bases). The CDR3 is made up of 13 amino acids. Germline V gene lookup returns CDR1 MNHEY and CDR2 SMNVEV (reference sequence). V lost 3 bases and J 3 bases, leaving 8 bases between the germline ends. In DNA form, the CDR3 reads TGTGCCAGCAGTTTCCGGGAAAAAGAGACCCAGTACTTC. This gives the protein CASSFREKETQYF.

In the case of this clone: Within the sample, other DNA sequences also encode this same CDR3. The chain links TRBV7-8 to TRBJ2-2; perhaps TRBD2 as D (7 bases). The V and J ends lost 2 bases and 0 bases respectively, with 10 bases between them. CDR1 SGHVS and CDR2 FQNEAQ come from the germline V gene. The CDR3 covers 16 residues. CDR3 residues: CASSLRGGANTGELFF. The CDR3 coding sequence is TGTGCCAGCAGCTTAAGGGGGGGCGCGAACACCGGGGAGCTGTTTTTT.

This clone was found a few times. The J gene is TRBJ1-5, the V gene TRBV5-6; D gene unclear. Germline loops: CDR1 SGHDT, CDR2 YYEEEE. Trimming left V 3 bases short and J 0 bases short, with 7 bases between. The CDR3 is made up of 14 amino acids. The CDR3 region has the DNA TGTGCCAGCAGCTACTACGATAGCAATCAGCCCCAGCATTTT. The encoded protein is CASSYYDSNQPQHF.

The rearrangement joins TRBV5-1 to TRBJ2-7; D might be TRBD1 (7 bases). This CDR3 is 14 amino acids long. Per the germline V gene, CDR1 is SGHRS and CDR2 is YFSETQ. Trimming cost V 3 bases and J 5 bases, with 15 bases left between them. The CDR3 loop reads CASSWGDSRNEQYF. The CDR3 nucleotides read TGCGCCAGCAGCTGGGGGGACAGTAGGAACGAGCAGTACTTC.

This chain connects TRBV12-3 or TRBV12-4 to TRBJ2-1; 7 bases are shared with TRBD2. V lost 5 bases, J lost 12 bases, and 10 bases stayed unmatched. There are 13 residues in the CDR3. The CDR3: CASSGGQRGGQFF. CDR3 nucleotide sequence: TGTGCCAGCAGTGGGGGTCAGCGGGGAGGGCAGTTCTTC.

The CDR3 bases are TGTGCCAGCAGTTCTTCCCCGGGACAGGGGGCCAATCAGCCCCAGCATTTT. It codes for CASSSSPGQGANQPQHF. V is TRBV7-6 and J is TRBJ1-5; 12 nucleotides agree with TRBD1. Germline V gives CDR1 SGHVS, CDR2 FNYEAQ. The junction had 9 bases not matched to a gene; V was cut back by 6 bases and J by 3 bases. The CDR3 runs 17 residues.

This sequence joins TRBV20-1 and TRBJ2-7; the D is unclear. This CDR3 contains 11 residues. The germline CDR1 and CDR2 sequences are DFQATT and SNEGSKA (reference sequence). Trimming stripped 2 bases from V and 4 bases from J, with 6 bases between. The CDR3 sequence is CSARSAYEQYF. CDR3 nucleotide sequence: TGCAGTGCTAGAAGCGCGTACGAGCAGTACTTC.

The rearrangement joins TRBV19 to TRBJ1-5, with D perhaps TRBD1 (6 bases). CDR3 length: 14 amino acids. The V end lost 3 bases, the J end lost 5 bases, and 11 bases lay between the germline ends. Per germline, CDR1 LNHDA and CDR2 SQIVND (reference sequence). The CDR3 sequence is CASSIDRTDQPQHF. Here the CDR3 DNA reads TGTGCCAGTAGTATCGACAGGACTGATCAGCCCCAGCATTTT.

The chain couples TRBV11-2 to TRBJ2-1; TRBD1 matches 12 bases. With 0 bases clipped from V and 7 bases from J, the junction kept 4 bases outside the gene matches. Germline CDR1 is SGHAT and CDR2 is FQNNGV. This CDR3 region has 16 residues. Here the CDR3 DNA reads TGTGCCAGCAGCTTAGAGGGGACAGGGGGCCTGAATGAGCAGTTCTTC. This codes for CASSLEGTGGLNEQFF. Filled out from reference TRBV11-2 and TRBJ2-1, the complete variable domain reads EAGVAQSPRYKIIEKRQSVAFWCNPISGHATLYWYQQILGQGPKLLIQFQNNGVVDDSQLPKDRFSAERLKGVDSTLKIQPAKLEDSAVYLCASSLEGTGGLNEQFFGPGTRLTVL.

This clone was seen only a few times. This sequence joins TRBV6-6 and TRBJ1-2, with 11 bases aligning to TRBD1. Germline V CDR1 and CDR2: MNHNY, SVGAGI (reference sequence). J was trimmed by 7 bases and V by 0 bases; bases with no gene match: 4. CDR3 length equals 15 residues. CDR3 DNA: TGTGCCAGCAGTTACTCGGACAGGGGGCTAGGTGGCTACACCTTC. This sequence encodes CASSYSDRGLGGYTF.

This chain connects TRBV7-2 to TRBJ2-3; D perhaps matches TRBD2 (6 bases). V gave up 3 bases and J gave up 2 bases, with 9 bases separating them. The V gene's germline CDR1 is SGHTA and CDR2 FQGNSA. The CDR3 extends over 14 amino acids. The CDR3 protein is CASSLGLTTDTQYF. Here the CDR3 DNA reads TGTGCCAGCAGCTTGGGACTTACCACAGATACGCAGTATTTT.

The table lists this clone with a few counts. This rearrangement joins TRBV24-1 to TRBJ2-3; tentative D call: TRBD2 (5 bases). Germline V CDR1 and CDR2: KGHDR, SFDVKD. Trimming took 3 bases from V and 9 from J, leaving 15 bases between them. CDR3 size: 14 residues. DNA of the CDR3: TGTGCCACCAGTGATCCCCCCTCGGGAACGACGCAGTATTTT. Translation: CATSDPPSGTTQYF.

CDR3 in amino acids: CASSSGGTGLDYGYTF. CDR3 coding DNA: TGCGCCAGCAGCTCCGGGGGGACAGGTTTGGACTATGGCTACACCTTC. The rearrangement uses TRBV5-1 and TRBJ1-2; TRBD1 matches at 8 bases. The J segment lost 3 bases and the V segment lost 3 bases, leaving 10 bases of the junction unmatched. The CDR3 spans 16 residues. CDR1 is SGHRS and CDR2 is YFSETQ in the germline V gene. The full variable domain, completed using reference TRBV5-1 and TRBJ1-2, is KAGVTQTPRYLIKTRGQQVTLSCSPISGHRSVSWYQQTPGQGLQFLFEYFSETQRNKGNFPGRFSGRQFSNSRSEMNVSTLELGDSALYLCASSSGGTGLDYGYTFGSGTRLTVV.

The chain carries TRBV7-2 and TRBJ2-1, with D possibly called TRBD1 or TRBD2 (6 bases each). CDR3 length equals 15 residues. V was clipped by 5 bases and J by 9 bases, with 20 bases between them. Germline V gives CDR1 SGHTA, CDR2 FQGNSA. The chain's CDR3 is CASSPLGGESSEQFF. Here the CDR3 DNA reads TGTGCCAGCAGCCCCCTGGGGGGCGAATCGAGTGAGCAGTTCTTC.

The chain is built from TRBV19 and TRBJ1-2, with a tentative D call TRBD1 (6 bases). CDR1 is LNHDA, CDR2 SQIVND, per germline (reference sequence). This CDR3 region has 15 residues. V lost 2 bases, J lost 6 bases, and 16 bases lay in between. The chain's CDR3 is CASSILFPAGDGYTF. CDR3 nucleotides: TGTGCCAGTAGTATACTGTTTCCGGCAGGGGATGGCTACACCTTC.

J is TRBJ2-7 and V is TRBV4-1; D gene unclear. Germline values: CDR1 MGHRA, CDR2 YSYEKL. The CDR3 is 13 amino acids. V shed 4 bases and J shed 4 bases, with 11 bases lying between them. The CDR3 DNA follows: TGCGCCAGCAGCCTGACCCGAACTTACGAGCAGTACTTC. It translates to CASSLTRTYEQYF.